The TCR beta chain described here comes from a study of blood T cells in healthy people across ages. The ends lost 5 bases at V and 5 bases at J; junction bases unmatched: 3. The length of the CDR3 is 14 residues. Primers used in a second PCR of about 7 to 11 cycles were a sample-barcoded 5' primer and a J-beta primer mix. MiXCR, run by TCRdb on the 5' RACE reads, gives a single entry per CDR3 protein. The sample records around 750,000 distinct CDR3 sequences, around half being singletons. J is TRBJ1-4 and V is TRBV12-3 or TRBV12-4; 9 bases map to TRBD1. The material sequenced was blood. This clonotype originated in an elderly man in good health. The CDR3 DNA reads TGTGCCAGCAGTACAGGGGGCCCAAATGAAAAACTGTTTTTT. It yields the protein CASSTGGPNEKLFF.